These T cell receptor beta chains were read from a single sample in a study of blood T cell repertoires in COVID-19. Measured with immunoSEQ multiplex PCR; TCRdb has only the in-frame clones, and not every one. The sample has fewer than 140,000 clones, over 70% seen once. The sample consisted of peripheral blood. These receptors were collected from a human donor with acute or convalescent COVID-19. The donor label of this sample is uncertain. CDR3s leave out the opening cysteine and the closing phenylalanine or tryptophan. The D gene is left open where the match is weak.

CDR3 protein: ASTRMNTGELF
D gene: .
J gene: TRBJ2-2
V gene: TRBV12-3/TRBV12-4
CDR3 length: 11

CDR3 protein: ASSGRAGLSDEQY
D gene: TRBD2
J gene: TRBJ2-7
V gene: TRBV7-9
CDR3 length: 13

CDR3 protein: ASSSNRDRAYEQY
D gene: TRBD1
J gene: TRBJ2-7
V gene: TRBV11-2
CDR3 length: 13

CDR3 protein: ASTGGGATYSNQPQH
D gene: .
J gene: TRBJ1-5
V gene: TRBV2
CDR3 length: 15

CDR3 protein: ASTRTGGLTIY
D gene: TRBD1
J gene: TRBJ1-3
V gene: TRBV2
CDR3 length: 11

CDR3 protein: ATSEGGLPFTDTQY
D gene: .
J gene: TRBJ2-3
V gene: TRBV24-1
CDR3 length: 14

CDR3 protein: ASSSARGAGGYT
D gene: .
J gene: TRBJ1-2
V gene: TRBV7-9
CDR3 length: 12

CDR3 protein: ASSPGGGKTHNEQF
D gene: TRBD2
J gene: TRBJ2-1
V gene: TRBV4-1
CDR3 length: 14

CDR3 protein: ASKLGATNTGELF
D gene: .
J gene: TRBJ2-2
V gene: TRBV5-1
CDR3 length: 13

CDR3 protein: ASSGLANTGELF
D gene: TRBD2
J gene: TRBJ2-2
V gene: TRBV7-2
CDR3 length: 12

CDR3 protein: SVESVTEAF
D gene: .
J gene: TRBJ1-1
V gene: TRBV29-1
CDR3 length: 9

CDR3 protein: ASSYQFLWF
D gene: .
J gene: TRBJ1-1
V gene: TRBV6-5
CDR3 length: 9

CDR3 protein: ASSYSFGTDGYT
D gene: TRBD1
J gene: TRBJ1-2
V gene: TRBV6-5
CDR3 length: 12

CDR3 protein: ASQGLAGDYEQY
D gene: TRBD2
J gene: TRBJ2-7
V gene: TRBV28
CDR3 length: 12

CDR3 protein: ASSKDRDGGGYT
D gene: TRBD1
J gene: TRBJ1-2
V gene: TRBV2
CDR3 length: 12

CDR3 protein: ASSAGLAGDNEQF
D gene: TRBD2
J gene: TRBJ2-1
V gene: TRBV5-6
CDR3 length: 13

CDR3 protein: ASSPSVEAF
D gene: .
J gene: TRBJ1-1
V gene: TRBV2
CDR3 length: 9

CDR3 protein: ASKDTGLEPQH
D gene: .
J gene: TRBJ1-5
V gene: TRBV2
CDR3 length: 11

CDR3 protein: ASSFGGSTEAF
D gene: .
J gene: TRBJ1-1
V gene: TRBV12-3/TRBV12-4
CDR3 length: 11

CDR3 protein: AWSLPGQGRQPQH
D gene: TRBD1
J gene: TRBJ1-5
V gene: TRBV30
CDR3 length: 13

CDR3 protein: ASSIFGTGGQETQY
D gene: TRBD1
J gene: TRBJ2-5
V gene: TRBV25-1
CDR3 length: 14

CDR3 protein: ASSSRDRDSRGYT
D gene: TRBD1
J gene: TRBJ1-2
V gene: TRBV6-1
CDR3 length: 13

CDR3 protein: ASSLGLAGGPSPFNTGELF
D gene: TRBD2
J gene: TRBJ2-2
V gene: TRBV13
CDR3 length: 19

CDR3 protein: ASSPDPRGSYNEQF
D gene: .
J gene: TRBJ2-1
V gene: TRBV7-3
CDR3 length: 14

CDR3 protein: ASSSRGQGGGETQY
D gene: TRBD1
J gene: TRBJ2-5
V gene: TRBV18
CDR3 length: 14

CDR3 protein: ASSQTGWTDTQY
D gene: .
J gene: TRBJ2-3
V gene: TRBV3-1/TRBV3-2
CDR3 length: 12

CDR3 protein: ASSWYSGQNTDTQY
D gene: TRBD2
J gene: TRBJ2-3
V gene: TRBV5-6
CDR3 length: 14

CDR3 protein: ASSFYTLGSYEQY
D gene: .
J gene: TRBJ2-7
V gene: TRBV7-2
CDR3 length: 13

CDR3 protein: ASTGRPGGTIY
D gene: .
J gene: TRBJ1-3
V gene: TRBV10-2
CDR3 length: 11

CDR3 protein: ASTDLPQRRTEAF
D gene: .
J gene: TRBJ1-1
V gene: TRBV6-1
CDR3 length: 13

CDR3 protein: ASRPWALNQPQH
D gene: .
J gene: TRBJ1-5
V gene: TRBV6-5
CDR3 length: 12

CDR3 protein: ASTKQWSNQPQH
D gene: .
J gene: TRBJ1-5
V gene: TRBV6-5
CDR3 length: 12

CDR3 protein: ASSQVNMGFRNNSPLH
D gene: .
J gene: TRBJ1-6
V gene: TRBV4-1
CDR3 length: 16

CDR3 protein: ASSLQQGPISGELF
D gene: .
J gene: TRBJ2-2
V gene: TRBV11-2
CDR3 length: 14

CDR3 protein: ASSREQGNTEAF
D gene: .
J gene: TRBJ1-1
V gene: TRBV5-1
CDR3 length: 12

CDR3 protein: ASSIGLRETQY
D gene: .
J gene: TRBJ2-5
V gene: TRBV19
CDR3 length: 11

CDR3 protein: ASSRLQGYEQY
D gene: TRBD1
J gene: TRBJ2-7
V gene: TRBV3-1/TRBV3-2
CDR3 length: 11

CDR3 protein: ASRDWLAGGTAEAF
D gene: .
J gene: TRBJ1-1
V gene: TRBV2
CDR3 length: 14

CDR3 protein: ASSTDRKLH
D gene: .
J gene: TRBJ1-6
V gene: TRBV6-5
CDR3 length: 9

CDR3 protein: SASSGQGQPQH
D gene: .
J gene: TRBJ1-5
V gene: TRBV20-1
CDR3 length: 11

CDR3 protein: ASRHLGVSGGSTDTQY
D gene: TRBD2
J gene: TRBJ2-3
V gene: TRBV7-9
CDR3 length: 16

CDR3 protein: ASSLGTSGYTDTQY
D gene: TRBD2
J gene: TRBJ2-3
V gene: TRBV5-1
CDR3 length: 14

CDR3 protein: ASSSRSDSPLH
D gene: .
J gene: TRBJ1-6
V gene: TRBV5-1
CDR3 length: 11

CDR3 protein: ASSLVKGDGNTEAF
D gene: .
J gene: TRBJ1-1
V gene: TRBV5-8
CDR3 length: 14

CDR3 protein: ASTTGDSGNTIY
D gene: TRBD1
J gene: TRBJ1-3
V gene: TRBV2
CDR3 length: 12

CDR3 protein: SVGDRVGEKLF
D gene: TRBD1
J gene: TRBJ1-4
V gene: TRBV29-1
CDR3 length: 11

CDR3 protein: ASSSTGSGEAF
D gene: TRBD1
J gene: TRBJ1-1
V gene: TRBV5-1
CDR3 length: 11

CDR3 protein: ASSPVQGIEQY
D gene: .
J gene: TRBJ2-7
V gene: TRBV7-8
CDR3 length: 11

CDR3 protein: ASSPLGPYEQY
D gene: .
J gene: TRBJ2-7
V gene: TRBV7-6
CDR3 length: 11

CDR3 protein: ASSSDTGYTNGYT
D gene: .
J gene: TRBJ1-2
V gene: TRBV5-1
CDR3 length: 13

CDR3 protein: ASSRQGFEGYT
D gene: TRBD1
J gene: TRBJ1-2
V gene: TRBV2
CDR3 length: 11

CDR3 protein: SASWDSSSGNTIY
D gene: TRBD1
J gene: TRBJ1-3
V gene: TRBV20-1
CDR3 length: 13

CDR3 protein: ASSSQPQQGTEAF
D gene: .
J gene: TRBJ1-1
V gene: TRBV7-3
CDR3 length: 13

CDR3 protein: ASSSQGNQPQH
D gene: .
J gene: TRBJ1-5
V gene: TRBV19
CDR3 length: 11

CDR3 protein: ASSGGATDTQY
D gene: .
J gene: TRBJ2-3
V gene: TRBV5-1
CDR3 length: 11

CDR3 protein: ASSFKQGAGYT
D gene: TRBD1
J gene: TRBJ1-2
V gene: TRBV12-3/TRBV12-4
CDR3 length: 11

CDR3 protein: ASTSGNQETQY
D gene: TRBD2
J gene: TRBJ2-5
V gene: TRBV5-1
CDR3 length: 11

CDR3 protein: ASSSLRGGNQETQY
D gene: .
J gene: TRBJ2-5
V gene: TRBV6-5
CDR3 length: 14

CDR3 protein: ASSSDMANEKLF
D gene: .
J gene: TRBJ1-4
V gene: TRBV7-9
CDR3 length: 12